Listed below are T cell receptor beta chains from one sample, sequenced in a study of blood T cell repertoires in COVID-19. Method: immunoSEQ multiplex PCR; TCRdb's copy keeps in-frame clones and lacks some. The table lists 120,000 to 150,000 clones, about nine tenths of them singletons. The sample comprised peripheral blood. The source is a man aged 50 to 59 with active or convalescent COVID-19. CDR3s include the opening cysteine and the closing phenylalanine or tryptophan. A D gene is named only where the DNA matches it firmly. Part of the rows lack a size; the others show once, few, many or a class for expanded clones.

abundance	d_gene	v_gene	j_gene	CDR3nt	CDR3aa
.	TRBD1	TRBV9	TRBJ2-7	TGTGCCAGCAGCGAGGGGACAGGGGGCTCCCACGAGCAGTACTTC	CASSEGTGGSHEQYF
once	TRBD1	TRBV6-5	TRBJ1-5	TGTGCCAGCAGTTATGACAGGGGATACCAGCCCCAGCATTTT	CASSYDRGYQPQHF
.	TRBD2	TRBV10-3	TRBJ2-3	TGTGCCATCAGTGCGCGGACTAGCGGGAGGGCCAGCACAGATACGCAGTATTTT	CAISARTSGRASTDTQYF
.	TRBD2	TRBV5-6	TRBJ2-7	TGTGCCAGCAGCTTGGTGGCTAGCGGGAGCTACGAGCAGTACTTC	CASSLVASGSYEQYF
.	.	TRBV7-9	TRBJ2-5	TGTGCCAGCAGCTATTTGAGAAGAGAAGAGACCCAGTACTTC	CASSYLRREETQYF
.	TRBD1	TRBV25-1	TRBJ2-5	TGTGCCAGCAGTGAATGGACGGGACAGGGGGCAGGAGAGACCCAGTACTTC	CASSEWTGQGAGETQYF
.	.	TRBV2	TRBJ2-7	TGTGCCAGCAGTGAACCTGGGCATGGCTACGAGCAGTACTTC	CASSEPGHGYEQYF
.	.	TRBV28	TRBJ1-6	TGTGCCAGCAGTTTTCGGTATAATTCACCCCTCCACTTT	CASSFRYNSPLHF
.	TRBD1	TRBV19	TRBJ1-2	TGTGCCAGTAACTTAGACAGGGCTGCCAACTATGGCTACACCTTC	CASNLDRAANYGYTF
.	TRBD1	TRBV6-5	TRBJ1-1	TGTGCCAGCAGATATCACAGGGGGCTAGACACTGAAGCTTTCTTT	CASRYHRGLDTEAFF
once	.	TRBV28	TRBJ2-1	TGTGCCAGCAGTTCCAGGAAGGACAGCTACAATGAGCAGTTCTTC	CASSSRKDSYNEQFF
.	.	TRBV2	TRBJ1-6	TGTGCCAGCAGTCCAGCGGGCGGGGGCCCGTATTCACCCCTCCACTTT	CASSPAGGGPYSPLHF
.	.	TRBV18	TRBJ2-1	TGTGCCAGCTCACCAACTAGCAATGAGCAGTTCTTC	CASSPTSNEQFF
.	.	TRBV2	TRBJ1-2	TGTGCCAGCGAGATGGGGGCTGGTGGCTACACCTTC	CASEMGAGGYTF
.	.	TRBV2	TRBJ1-5	TGTGCCAGCAGTGAAGCGCTGGGCAACCAGCATTTT	CASSEALGNQHF
.	TRBD1	TRBV11-3	TRBJ2-2	TGTGCCAGCAGCTTGGGACAGGTCCCGAACACCGGGGAGCTGTTTTTT	CASSLGQVPNTGELFF
.	.	TRBV7-8	TRBJ2-7	TGTGCCAGCAGCCTTAGCAGATACGAGCAGTACTTC	CASSLSRYEQYF
.	.	TRBV2	TRBJ1-2	TGTGCCAGCAGTGAACCCCCCTCTCGTGGCTACACCTTC	CASSEPPSRGYTF
.	TRBD1	TRBV11-1	TRBJ1-1	TGTGCCAGCAGCCCACGGGCCAGGGGGCATGGCACTGAAGCTTTCTTT	CASSPRARGHGTEAFF
.	.	TRBV11-1	TRBJ2-5	TGTGCCAGCAGCCCAAGCCGTCTGGAGACCCAGTACTTC	CASSPSRLETQYF
.	.	TRBV6-6	TRBJ2-3	TGTGCCAGCAGTTACAAGGGGCAGACCACAGATACGCAGTATTTT	CASSYKGQTTDTQYF
once	.	TRBV7-8	TRBJ1-6	TGTGCCAGCAGCTATAGCGGGGGGGATGGGTCCTATAATTCACCCCTCCACTTT	CASSYSGGDGSYNSPLHF
.	TRBD1	TRBV25-1	TRBJ2-7	TGTGCCAGCAGCCTCCCGGGACAGTCCTACGAGCAGTACTTC	CASSLPGQSYEQYF
once	TRBD2	TRBV13	TRBJ2-3	TGTGCCAGCAGCTTCGCCTCGACTAGCGGAAAAACAAATACGCAGTATTTT	CASSFASTSGKTNTQYF
.	TRBD1	TRBV29-1	TRBJ1-1	TGCAGCGCAGCTCAGGGGGACCATTCCTTGAACACTGAAGCTTTCTTT	CSAAQGDHSLNTEAFF
.	.	TRBV6-5	TRBJ1-5	TGTGCCAGCAGATCTGTCCCTAATAACAATCAGCCCCAGCATTTT	CASRSVPNNNQPQHF
.	.	TRBV2	TRBJ2-1	TGTGCCAGCAGCACCGGGTCCAACAATGAGCAGTTCTTC	CASSTGSNNEQFF
.	TRBD2	TRBV5-1	TRBJ2-3	TGCGCCAGCAGTACTAGCGGGAGGACAGATACGCAGTATTTT	CASSTSGRTDTQYF
.	TRBD2	TRBV5-6	TRBJ2-1	TGTGCCAGCAGACGGAGAATGATGCGGGACTACTACAATGAGCAGTTCTTC	CASRRRMMRDYYNEQFF
once	.	TRBV4-3	TRBJ2-1	TGCGCCAGCAGCCAAGATCCCGTATACAATGAGCAGTTCTTC	CASSQDPVYNEQFF
.	.	TRBV19	TRBJ1-5	TGTGCCAGTAGTCCGAGTTTGGGCCTCAATCAGCCCCAGCATTTT	CASSPSLGLNQPQHF
.	.	TRBV7-9	TRBJ1-1	TGTGCCAGCAGCTTAGTTGGGGGCTCAAACACTGAAGCTTTCTTT	CASSLVGGSNTEAFF
.	TRBD2	TRBV29-1	TRBJ2-1	TGCAGCGTCCCTCGGACTAGCGGCTCCTACAATGAGCAGTTCTTC	CSVPRTSGSYNEQFF
.	.	TRBV28	TRBJ1-4	TGTGCCAGCAGTCCCCAGATGGTGGAAAAACTGTTTTTT	CASSPQMVEKLFF
.	.	TRBV4-1	TRBJ2-7	TGCGCCAGCAGCCAAGATGCGGTTTTAGTTTCCAGGGACGAGCAGTACTTC	CASSQDAVLVSRDEQYF
.	.	TRBV3-1/TRBV3-2	TRBJ1-2	TGTGCCAGCAGCCAAGGAAGGGGAAGCGGCTACACCTTC	CASSQGRGSGYTF
.	TRBD1	TRBV6-5	TRBJ1-1	TGTGCCAGCAGTTCCGTCGGGACAGGTACTGAAGCTTTCTTT	CASSSVGTGTEAFF
.	.	TRBV7-3	TRBJ1-1	TGTGCCAGCAGCTTAATGCAGGGGCATGAAGCTTTCTTT	CASSLMQGHEAFF
.	.	TRBV7-2	TRBJ2-3	TGTGCCAGCAGCCCATTAGTAGATACGCAGTATTTT	CASSPLVDTQYF
.	TRBD1	TRBV30	TRBJ1-6	TGTGCCTTAATGGGACAGCAGAATTCACCCCTCCACTTT	CALMGQQNSPLHF
.	TRBD2	TRBV27	TRBJ2-7	TGTGCCAGCAGTTTAATAGGGACTAGCGGTTTGAAGGGCTACGAGCAGTACTTC	CASSLIGTSGLKGYEQYF
.	TRBD1	TRBV30	TRBJ2-5	TGTGCCTGGTCTAACAGGGGCGGCGAGACCCAGTACTTC	CAWSNRGGETQYF
.	TRBD2	TRBV6-5	TRBJ2-7	TGTGCCGGGCGGCGGACTAGCGCGACCTACGAGCAGTACTTC	CAGRRTSATYEQYF
.	TRBD2	TRBV6-2/TRBV6-3	TRBJ2-1	TGTGCCAGCAGCTCCCATAGCGGGAGGGCCCATGAGCAGTTCTTC	CASSSHSGRAHEQFF
.	.	TRBV24-1	TRBJ2-1	TGTGCCACCAGTGGCCTAAGGGGTTATGAGCAGTTCTTC	CATSGLRGYEQFF
.	.	TRBV29-1	TRBJ2-3	TGCAGCGTTGATAGGGACAACACAGATACGCAGTATTTT	CSVDRDNTDTQYF
.	.	TRBV9	TRBJ2-4	TGTGCCAGCAGCGTAGGAGGGCAGCTAGCCAAAAACATTCAGTACTTC	CASSVGGQLAKNIQYF